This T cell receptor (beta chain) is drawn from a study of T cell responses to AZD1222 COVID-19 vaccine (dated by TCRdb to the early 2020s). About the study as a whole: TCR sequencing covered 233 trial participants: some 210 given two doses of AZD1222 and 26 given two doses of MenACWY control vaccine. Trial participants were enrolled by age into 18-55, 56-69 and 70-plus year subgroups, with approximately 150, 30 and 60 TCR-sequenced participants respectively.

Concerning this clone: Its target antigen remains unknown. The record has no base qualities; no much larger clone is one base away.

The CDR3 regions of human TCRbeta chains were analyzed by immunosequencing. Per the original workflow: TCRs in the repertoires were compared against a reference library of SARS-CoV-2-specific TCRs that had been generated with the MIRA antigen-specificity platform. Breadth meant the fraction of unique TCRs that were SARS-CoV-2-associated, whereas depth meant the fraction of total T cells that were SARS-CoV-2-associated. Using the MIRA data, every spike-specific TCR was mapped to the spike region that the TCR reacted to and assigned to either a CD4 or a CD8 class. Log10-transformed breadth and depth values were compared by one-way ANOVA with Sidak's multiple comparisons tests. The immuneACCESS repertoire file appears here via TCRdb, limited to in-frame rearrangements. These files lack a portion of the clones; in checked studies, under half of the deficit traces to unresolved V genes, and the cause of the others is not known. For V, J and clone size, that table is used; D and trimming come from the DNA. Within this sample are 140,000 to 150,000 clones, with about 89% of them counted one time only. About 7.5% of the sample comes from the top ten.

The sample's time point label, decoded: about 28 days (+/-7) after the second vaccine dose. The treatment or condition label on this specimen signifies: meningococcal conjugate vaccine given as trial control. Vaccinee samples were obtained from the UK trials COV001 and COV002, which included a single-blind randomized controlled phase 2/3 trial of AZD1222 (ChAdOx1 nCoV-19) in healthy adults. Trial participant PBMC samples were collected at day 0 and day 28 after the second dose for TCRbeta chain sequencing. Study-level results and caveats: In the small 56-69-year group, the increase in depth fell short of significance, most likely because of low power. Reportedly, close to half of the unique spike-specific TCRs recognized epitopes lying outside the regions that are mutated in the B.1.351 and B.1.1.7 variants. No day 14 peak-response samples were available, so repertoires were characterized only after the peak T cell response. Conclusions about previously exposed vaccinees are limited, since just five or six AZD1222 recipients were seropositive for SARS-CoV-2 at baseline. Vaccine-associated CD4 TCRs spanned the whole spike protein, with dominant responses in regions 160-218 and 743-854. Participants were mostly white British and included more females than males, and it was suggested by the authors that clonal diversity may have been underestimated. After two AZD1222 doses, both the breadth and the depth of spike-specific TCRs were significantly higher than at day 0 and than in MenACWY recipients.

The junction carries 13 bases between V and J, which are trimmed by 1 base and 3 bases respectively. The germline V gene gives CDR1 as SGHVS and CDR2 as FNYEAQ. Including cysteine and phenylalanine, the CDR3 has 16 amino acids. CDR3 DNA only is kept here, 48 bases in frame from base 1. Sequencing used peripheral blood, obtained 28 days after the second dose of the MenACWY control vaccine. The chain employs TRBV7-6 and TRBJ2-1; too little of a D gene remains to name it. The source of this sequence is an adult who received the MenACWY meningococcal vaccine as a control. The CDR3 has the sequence CASSLGVTKIYNEQFF. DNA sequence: TGTGCCAGCAGCTTAGGGGTGACAAAAATCTACAATGAGCAGTTCTTC.